Described below is a single TCR beta chain sequence and its context. Antigen: not known. This CDR3 spans 14 amino acids. J gave up 6 bases and V 6 bases, and 4 bases lay outside the gene matches. Per the germline V gene, CDR1 is SEHNR and CDR2 is FQNEAQ (reference sequence). This specimen comes from a study of PD-1 blockade in classical Hodgkin lymphoma. Study-level points and caveats: Anyone who began nivolumab under 1 year after ASCT was excluded. By C4D1, diversity of CD4+ TCRs had risen significantly, whereas that of CD8+ TCRs had not. It was among complete responders that baseline diversity resembled that of newly diagnosed patients.

The method was immunoSEQ multiplex PCR; TCRdb's version includes in-frame clones alone and lacks a portion of them. The table shows some 35,000 clones, with 75% to 95% occurring only once. All patients experienced relapse after autologous stem cell transplantation, and brentuximab vedotin exposure was variable. Negative magnetic selection isolated CD4+ T cells from thawed PBMCs. When best responses were assessed, they were complete response, partial response or progressive disease. Sequencing used CD4+ T cells from blood, obtained at baseline. V gene TRBV7-9 combines with J gene TRBJ2-1; 11 bases match TRBD2. The TCR was taken from a human donor with classical Hodgkin lymphoma. This chain's CDR3 is CASRLAGGFNEQFF. The CDR3 DNA reads TGTGCCAGCAGGCTAGCGGGGGGCTTCAATGAGCAGTTCTTC.